This TCR beta chain came from a study of blood T cell repertoires in COVID-19. V was trimmed by 7 bases and J by 0 bases, leaving 9 bases between them. Germline values: CDR1 MNHEY, CDR2 SVGAGI. The CDR3 runs 13 residues. Using immunoSEQ multiplex PCR, the repertoire was profiled, and TCRdb retains in-frame clones only, with some absent. The table shows 87,000 or so clones, with over 80% occurring only once. This clone showed up just a few times. The sample taken for sequencing was peripheral blood. The chain employs TRBV6-5 and TRBJ1-2; the D is unclear. The source of this sequence is a woman in her 70s with acute or convalescent COVID-19. The CDR3 here is CASIPGPNYGYTF. The CDR3 DNA is TGTGCCAGCATTCCAGGCCCTAACTATGGCTACACCTTC.